The 23 T cell receptor beta chains listed next were all sequenced from one sample in a study of identical twins. TCRdb reprocessed the 5' RACE reads with MiXCR, giving one entry per CDR3 protein. The profile shows a few hundred thousand distinct CDR3 sequences, 13% to 15% of them singletons. Another study also made use of these data, one on yellow fever vaccine responses in identical twins.

Sample: CD4+ T cells sorted from blood. Receptors were obtained from a young woman in good health.

The chain uses TRBV11-2 and TRBJ2-1, with TRBD2 as a possible D gene (6 bases). Germline V gene lookup returns CDR1 SGHAT and CDR2 FQNNGV. The CDR3 loop spans 17 amino acids. The ends were cut back, 7 bases at V and 4 bases at J, with 23 bases in the middle. CDR3 sequence reads: CASTSISGPKGYNEQFF. The CDR3 nucleotides read TGTGCCAGCACCTCTATCAGCGGGCCCAAGGGGTACAATGAGCAGTTCTTC.

This rearrangement joins TRBV12-3 or TRBV12-4 to TRBJ1-1; D remains ambiguous. The CDR3 has 13 amino acids. With 3 bases removed from V and 7 bases from J, the gap between germline ends came to 12 bases. CDR3 in amino acids: CASSFKIVSEAFF. The CDR3 region has the DNA TGTGCCAGCAGTTTCAAAATTGTGAGTGAAGCTTTCTTT.

The chain combines TRBV27 with TRBJ2-7; no clear D gene. The V gene lost 2 bases and the J gene lost 2 bases, with 7 bases spanning the gap. Germline CDR1 reads MNHEY; CDR2 reads SMNVEV (reference sequence). This CDR3 contains 13 residues. The DNA for the CDR3 is TGTGCCAGCAGTTTACAGGCGCCCTACGAGCAGTACTTC. Protein sequence: CASSLQAPYEQYF.

This clonotype was picked up a small number of times. The chain recombines TRBV5-6 with TRBJ2-7, with D possibly being TRBD1 (5 bases). Germline V gene data show CDR1 as SGHDT and CDR2 as YYEEEE. The length of the CDR3 is 16 residues. Between the trimmed V and J ends, which lost 4 bases and 3 bases, there was a span of 20 bases. The CDR3 DNA sequence: TGTGCCAGCAGCCCGCTTGGAGCAGGGAAAGTCTACGAGCAGTACTTC. It specifies CASSPLGAGKVYEQYF. Drawing the rest from reference TRBV5-6 and TRBJ2-7, the complete variable domain is DAGVTQSPTHLIKTRGQQVTLRCSPKSGHDTVSWYQQALGQGPQFIFQYYEEEERQRGNFPDRFSGHQFPNYSSELNVNALLLGDSALYLCASSPLGAGKVYEQYFGPGTRLTVT.

This clonotype was seen at least ten times. The J gene is TRBJ2-1, the V gene TRBV12-3 or TRBV12-4; 8 positions match TRBD1. V was pared by 6 bases and J by 8 bases, with 3 bases of the junction left unmatched. The CDR3 spans 12 residues. The CDR3 region is CASRDRDHEQFF. In DNA, the CDR3 is TGTGCCAGCAGGGACAGGGACCATGAGCAGTTCTTC.

The rearrangement links TRBV2 to TRBJ2-3; maybe TRBD1 (7 bases). The CDR3 consists of 14 residues. V lost 4 bases and J lost 7, with 15 bases in between. The germline V gene encodes CDR1 SNHLY and CDR2 FYNNEI. The CDR3: CASSVGGGLNTQYF. The CDR3 bases are TGTGCCAGCAGTGTAGGAGGGGGCTTGAATACGCAGTATTTT.

The V gene is TRBV20-1, the J gene TRBJ2-3; D is uncertain. Trimming shortened V by 3 bases and J by 0 bases, and 7 bases separated the two germline ends. This CDR3 contains 13 residues. CDR1 and CDR2 from the germline V gene are DFQATT and SNEGSKA (reference sequence). DNA of the CDR3: TGCAGTGCTAGTAAGGTTAGCACAGATACGCAGTATTTT. It codes for CSASKVSTDTQYF.

This clonotype showed up just a few times. The rearrangement uses TRBV20-1 and TRBJ2-5, with no clear D. Trimming removed 2 bases at V and 0 bases at J, with 4 bases between. The CDR3 is 12 residues long. The germline gives CDR1 DFQATT, CDR2 SNEGSKA (reference sequence). The CDR3 nucleotides are TGCAGTGCTAGACTCTACCAAGAGACCCAGTACTTC. Protein: CSARLYQETQYF.

J is TRBJ2-3 and V is TRBV20-1; a weak D match, TRBD2 (6 bases). Trimming removed 0 bases from V and 2 bases from J, with 12 bases in between. Germline lookup yields CDR1 DFQATT and CDR2 SNEGSKA (reference sequence). The CDR3 loop spans 15 amino acids. CDR3 DNA: TGCAGTGCTAGAGATCTAGGCGGGGACACAGATACGCAGTATTTT. Translating gives CSARDLGGDTDTQYF.

A few counts support this clonotype. This rearrangement joins TRBV5-1 to TRBJ2-3; 11 bases line up with TRBD2. Germline V gene lookup returns CDR1 SGHRS and CDR2 YFSETQ. The V and J ends lost 3 bases and 1 base, in that order; junction bases with no gene match: 4. This CDR3 spans 16 amino acids. CDR3 sequence (DNA): TGCGCCAGCAGCTCCCAGACTAGCGGGGGCACAGATACGCAGTATTTT. As protein: CASSSQTSGGTDTQYF.

The chain uses TRBV6-2 or TRBV6-3 and TRBJ2-2; 7 positions match TRBD1. The CDR3 has 15 residues. V dropped 8 bases and J dropped 1; count of bases not matched to a gene: 7. Per the germline V gene, CDR1 is MNHEY and CDR2 is SVGEGT. This chain's CDR3 is CASGFRGWNTGELFF. The CDR3 nucleotides are TGTGCCAGCGGGTTCAGGGGGTGGAACACCGGGGAGCTGTTTTTT.

The chain employs TRBV10-1 and TRBJ1-4, with TRBD1 matching over 10 bases. CDR3 length: 14 amino acids. V dropped 4 bases and J dropped 6; count of bases not matched to a gene: 2. Germline CDR1 WNHNN, CDR2 SYGVQD (reference sequence). CDR3 sequence: CASSVGTGDEKLFF. The CDR3 bases are TGCGCCAGCAGTGTTGGGACAGGGGATGAAAAACTGTTTTTT.

This clonotype was seen more than once but under ten times. J is TRBJ2-5 and V is TRBV13, with a possible D match to TRBD1 (5 bases). V dropped 5 bases and J dropped 4 bases, with 11 bases sitting between them. Per the germline V gene, CDR1 is PRHDT and CDR2 is FYEKMQ (reference sequence). This CDR3 comprises 13 residues. The chain's CDR3 is CASSPLQGETQYF. CDR3 in DNA: TGTGCCAGCAGCCCCCTCCAGGGAGAGACCCAGTACTTC.

This clonotype was seen a few times. The chain has TRBV9 and TRBJ2-7, with a tentative D call TRBD1 (5 bases). Germline CDR1 is SGDLS and CDR2 is YYNGEE. The CDR3 length is 16 residues. Trimming stripped 3 bases from V and 2 bases from J, with 18 bases between. For the CDR3, the DNA is TGTGCCAGCAGCGCCGACCGTCTCAGGGAAGCCTACGAGCAGTACTTC. This encodes CASSADRLREAYEQYF.

This clonotype occurred a few times. This chain links TRBV28 with TRBJ1-4; 7 nucleotides line up with TRBD1. Germline trimming cut 2 bases from V and 7 bases from J; bases unmatched to any gene: 10. The CDR3 is 16 amino acids. Germline CDR1 and CDR2: MDHEN and SYDVKM. The CDR3 reads CASSLTQATGSEKLFF. Written as DNA, the CDR3 is TGTGCCAGCAGTTTAACCCAAGCGACAGGGAGTGAAAAACTGTTTTTT.

CDR3 nucleotides: TGTGCCAGCAGTGAAGGGTGGAGCTCCTACAATGAGCAGTTCTTC. The encoded protein is CASSEGWSSYNEQFF. The J gene is TRBJ2-1, the V gene TRBV2; D unresolved. V gave up 1 base and J gave up 0 bases, with 7 bases separating them. The CDR3 totals 15 residues. CDR1 SNHLY and CDR2 FYNNEI come from the germline V gene.

The genes are TRBV20-1 and TRBJ1-1; tentatively, D is TRBD1 (5 bases). Germline V lookup: CDR1 DFQATT, CDR2 SNEGSKA (reference sequence). The V gene lost 2 bases and the J gene lost 8 bases, with 12 bases spanning the gap. The CDR3 is made up of 12 amino acids. DNA for the CDR3: TGCAGTGCTAGATGGGCAGGGACCGAAGCTTTCTTT. It codes for CSARWAGTEAFF.

This CDR3 is CASSAEGEQYF. CDR3 nucleotide sequence: TGTGCCAGCAGCGCTGAGGGTGAGCAGTACTTC. The rearrangement links TRBV7-9 to TRBJ2-7, with TRBD2 as a possible D gene (5 bases). The V end was cut by 5 bases, the J end by 7 bases, with 9 bases between. The CDR3 is made up of 11 amino acids. The germline V gene encodes CDR1 SEHNR and CDR2 FQNEAQ (reference sequence).

The rearrangement links TRBV6-1 to TRBJ1-1; D may be TRBD1 (5 bases). Germline lookup yields CDR1 MNHNS and CDR2 SASEGT. V was pared by 6 bases and J by 1 base, with 15 bases between. This CDR3 contains 15 residues. CDR3 loop: CASSDEGRQNTEAFF. As DNA, the CDR3 is TGTGCCAGCAGCGACGAGGGACGGCAGAACACTGAAGCTTTCTTT.

This clonotype was observed many times. The J gene is TRBJ2-4, the V gene TRBV3-1, with unresolved D. CDR1 is LGHDT and CDR2 is YNNKEL in the germline V gene (reference sequence). V lost 2 bases and J lost 5, with 4 bases in between. The length of the CDR3 is 12 residues. CDR3 coding DNA: TGTGCCAGCAGCCAAACAGAAAACATTCAGTACTTC. Encoded protein: CASSQTENIQYF.

This clonotype was detected a few times. The chain combines TRBV5-6 with TRBJ2-7; TRBD2 agrees at 8 bases. Germline-derived CDR1 and CDR2 are SGHDT and YYEEEE. Unmatched junction bases numbered 9, after V lost 3 bases and J lost 4 bases. The length of the CDR3 is 15 residues. CDR3 sequence: CASSSPVSGKYEQYF. CDR3 in DNA: TGTGCCAGCAGCTCACCGGTTAGCGGGAAGTACGAGCAGTACTTC.

This chain uses TRBV20-1 with TRBJ2-1; 8 nucleotides match TRBD2. Germline loops: CDR1 DFQATT, CDR2 SNEGSKA (reference sequence). The CDR3 consists of 16 residues. The trim removed 0 bases at V and 1 base at J, leaving 5 bases unmatched. The CDR3, as DNA: TGCAGTGCTAGAGATCCCAGCGGGAGATCCTACAATGAGCAGTTCTTC. This translates into CSARDPSGRSYNEQFF.

This clonotype was seen more than once but under ten times. V usage is TRBV7-9 and J usage is TRBJ2-1, with 11 bases identical to TRBD2. CDR1 and CDR2 (germline): SEHNR, FQNEAQ (reference sequence). CDR3 length: 11 residues. V lost 11 bases, J lost 8 bases, and 2 bases stayed unmatched. CDR3 loop: CAGTSGDEQFF. The CDR3 DNA is TGTGCCGGGACTAGCGGAGATGAGCAGTTCTTC.